The present TCR beta chain was sequenced within a study of cytomegalovirus exposure and HLA in healthy donors. The PCR had 60 Vbeta and 13 Jbeta primers. TCRdb's table, derived via immunoSEQ multiplex PCR, lists solely in-frame clones and lacks some. The repertoire has some 190,000 clones, about four fifths of them found once; the top ten carry around 1.9%. The junction had 13 bases not matched to a gene; V was cut back by 5 bases and J by 4 bases. The CDR3 totals 16 residues. Germline V lookup: CDR1 SGHVS, CDR2 FQNEAQ. The chain combines TRBV7-8 with TRBJ2-7; 8 bases fit TRBD1. This clonotype originated in a woman in her 30s in good health and CMV-seronegative. Sequences were obtained from PBMCs. CDR3 in DNA: TGTGCCAGCAGCCCCCACCGGACAGGGCTTAAATACGAGCAGTACTTC. Protein: CASSPHRTGLKYEQYF.